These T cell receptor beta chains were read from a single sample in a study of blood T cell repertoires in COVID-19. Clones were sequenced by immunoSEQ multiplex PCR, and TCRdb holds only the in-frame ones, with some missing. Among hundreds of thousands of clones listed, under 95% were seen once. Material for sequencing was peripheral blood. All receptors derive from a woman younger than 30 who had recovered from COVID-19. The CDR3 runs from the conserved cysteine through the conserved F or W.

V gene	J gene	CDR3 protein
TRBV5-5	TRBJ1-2	CASSLMMGDGYTF
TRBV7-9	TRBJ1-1	CASSTRVFRNTEAFF
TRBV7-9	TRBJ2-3	CASSPGLTDTQYF
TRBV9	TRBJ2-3	CASSVADLRNTQYF
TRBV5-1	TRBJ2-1	CASSPGLAGYNEQFF
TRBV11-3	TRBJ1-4	CASSLDPGMGEKLFF
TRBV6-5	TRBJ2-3	CASTPVGLTDTQYF
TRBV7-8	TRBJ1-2	CASSLDWGRGTWYGYTF
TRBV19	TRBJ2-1	CASSIRGRANDEQFF
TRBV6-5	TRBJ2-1	CASSSGRALNEQFF
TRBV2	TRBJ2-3	CASSESSGSQDTQYF
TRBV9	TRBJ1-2	CASSVGSDLNYGYTF
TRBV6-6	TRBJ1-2	CASSYSRVGGDGYTF
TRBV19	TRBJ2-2	CASSIAGAQIRAGELFF
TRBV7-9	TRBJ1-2	CASSSLNRGKGDYGYTF
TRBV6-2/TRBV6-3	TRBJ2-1	CASSSGSSYNEQFF
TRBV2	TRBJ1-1	CASSSGPNTEAFF
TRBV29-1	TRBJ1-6	CSARDNSYNSPLHF
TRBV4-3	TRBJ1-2	CASSQDRRGTYGYTF
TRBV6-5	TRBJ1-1	CASSYSGAREGTEAFF
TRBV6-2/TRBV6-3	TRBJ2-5	CASSLAGRRETQYF
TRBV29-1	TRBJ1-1	CSVQNTEAFF
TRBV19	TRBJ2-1	CASSIVSGSPWAEQFF
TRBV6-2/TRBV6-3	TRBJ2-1	CASSYSGSINEQFF
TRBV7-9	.	CASSEGQGAQETQYF
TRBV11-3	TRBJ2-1	CASSLGGGTRYNEQFF
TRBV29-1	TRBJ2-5	CSVRGLQETQYF
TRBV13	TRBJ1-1	CASSADLNTEAFF
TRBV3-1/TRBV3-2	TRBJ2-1	CASSQVAGGHEQFF
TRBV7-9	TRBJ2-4	CASSLGTGENIQYF
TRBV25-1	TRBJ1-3	CASSEYPGDRGNTIYF
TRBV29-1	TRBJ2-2	CSVLQGGTGELFF
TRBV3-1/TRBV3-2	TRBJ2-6	CASSPKSGQGASGANVLTF
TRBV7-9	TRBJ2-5	CASSPTRGVGQETQYF
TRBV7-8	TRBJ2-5	CASSLGGGKETQYF
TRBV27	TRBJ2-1	CASSLYRNEQFF
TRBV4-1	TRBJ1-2	CASSPNRQRSSYGYTF
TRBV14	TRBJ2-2	CASSQGVSLTGELFF
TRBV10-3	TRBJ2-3	CAISEFGGRNTDTQYF
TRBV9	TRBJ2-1	CASSTQGSTGGPGEQFF
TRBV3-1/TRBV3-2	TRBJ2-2	CASSQVTGTGELFF
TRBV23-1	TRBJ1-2	CASRDRRTAYGYTF
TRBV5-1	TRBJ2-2	CASSPIANTGELFF
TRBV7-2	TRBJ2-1	CASSLTSGVYNEQFF
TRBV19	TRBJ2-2	CASSPLASTGELFF